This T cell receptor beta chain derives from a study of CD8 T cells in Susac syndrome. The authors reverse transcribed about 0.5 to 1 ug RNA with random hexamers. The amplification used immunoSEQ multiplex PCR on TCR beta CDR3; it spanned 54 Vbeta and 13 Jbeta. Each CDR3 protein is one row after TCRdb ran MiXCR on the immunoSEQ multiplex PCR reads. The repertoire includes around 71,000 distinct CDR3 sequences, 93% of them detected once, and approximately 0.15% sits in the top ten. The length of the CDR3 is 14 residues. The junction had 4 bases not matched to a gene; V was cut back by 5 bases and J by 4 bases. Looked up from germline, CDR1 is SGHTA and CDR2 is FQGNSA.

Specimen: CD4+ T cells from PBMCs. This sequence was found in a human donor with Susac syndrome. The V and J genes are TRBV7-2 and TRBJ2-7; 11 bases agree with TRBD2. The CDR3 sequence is CASSPSGGTYEQYF. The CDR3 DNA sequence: TGTGCCAGCAGCCCTAGCGGGGGGACGTACGAGCAGTACTTC.